The 21 T cell receptor beta chains below all came from one sample that was sequenced in a study of T cell repertoires in cytomegalovirus infection. TCRdb re-called the reads with MiXCR, one entry per CDR3 protein. The table shows 160,000 or so distinct CDR3 sequences, with 23% occurring only once. Material: PBMCs. These TCRs come from a human donor in good health (CMV status not recorded). Some clones in this sample may be carry-over from other donors' samples.

V is TRBV7-9 and J is TRBJ2-7; the D is unclear. The CDR3 length is 13 residues. The V gene's germline CDR1 is SEHNR and CDR2 FQNEAQ (reference sequence). Trimming stripped 2 bases from V and 2 bases from J, with 7 bases between. The CDR3 DNA is TGTGCCAGCAGCTTATCCGCGGCCTACGAGCAGTACTTC. It yields the protein CASSLSAAYEQYF. Variable domain in full (rest from reference TRBV7-9 and TRBJ2-7): DTGVSQNPRHKITKRGQNVTFRCDPISEHNRLYWYRQTLGQGPEFLTYFQNEAQLEKSRLLSDRFSAERPKGSFSTLEIQRTEQGDSAMYLCASSLSAAYEQYFGPGTRLTVT.

This clonotype was observed a few times. The J gene is TRBJ2-1, the V gene TRBV2; 11 bases map to TRBD1. The ends lost 10 bases at V and 6 bases at J; junction bases unmatched: 8. Germline-derived CDR1 and CDR2 are SNHLY and FYNNEI. The CDR3 consists of 14 residues. In DNA form, the CDR3 reads TGTGCCACCAGGGACAGGGGGTTTACCAATGAGCAGTTCTTC. Translation gives CATRDRGFTNEQFF.

The rearrangement uses TRBV5-6 and TRBJ1-2; D call uncertain. Trimming removed 3 bases from V and 9 bases from J, with 9 bases in between. This CDR3 spans 11 amino acids. CDR1 is SGHDT, CDR2 YYEEEE, per germline. Here the CDR3 DNA reads TGTGCCAGCAGCTCGGGCCTTAGCTACACCTTC. It encodes CASSSGLSYTF.

The chain has TRBV2 and TRBJ2-4; 8 bases align to TRBD1. V lost 6 bases, J lost 0 bases, and 4 bases stayed unmatched. The CDR3 loop spans 15 amino acids. The germline V gene has CDR1 SNHLY and CDR2 FYNNEI. CDR3: CASSPGQGAKNIQYF. The CDR3 bases are TGTGCCAGCAGCCCAGGACAGGGAGCCAAAAACATTCAGTACTTC.

This clonotype was seen many times. J is TRBJ1-6 and V is TRBV7-2, with 7 bases matching TRBD1. Trimming cost V 1 base and J 8 bases; bases outside gene matches: 8. The CDR3 totals 16 residues. CDR1 and CDR2 from the germline V gene are SGHTA and FQGNSA. The CDR3 nucleotides read TGTGCCAGCAGCTTAGAGGCAGGCACAGGGGATTCACCCCTCCACTTT. Translation: CASSLEAGTGDSPLHF.

This clonotype was seen a few times. The V and J genes are TRBV11-3 and TRBJ2-1; a possible D gene is TRBD1 (6 bases). Trimming removed 5 bases at V and 9 bases at J, with 11 bases between. Germline V gene lookup returns CDR1 SGHNT and CDR2 YENEEA. CDR3 size: 12 residues. CDR3 sequence: CASSATGTEQFF. CDR3 DNA: TGTGCCAGCAGCGCCACAGGGACTGAGCAGTTCTTC.

The gene calls are TRBV20-1 and TRBJ1-1, with 7 bases aligning to TRBD1. The CDR3 runs to 15 residues. V shed 3 bases and J 3 bases; nucleotides not matched to a gene: 10. Germline V lookup: CDR1 DFQATT, CDR2 SNEGSKA (reference sequence). The CDR3: CSARRTGGMDTEAFF. The CDR3 DNA reads TGCAGTGCTAGGAGGACAGGTGGGATGGACACTGAAGCTTTCTTT.

V and J are TRBV29-1 and TRBJ2-1; D remains ambiguous. CDR1 and CDR2 from the germline V gene are SQVTM and ANQGSEA. Trimming stripped 4 bases from V and 8 bases from J, with 3 bases between. This CDR3 has 9 residues. The CDR3 nucleotides read TGCAGCGTTGGTGATGAGCAGTTCTTC. Its protein is CSVGDEQFF.

Only a few counts were recorded for this clonotype. V and J are TRBV24-1 and TRBJ2-3, with D hard to call. Trimming cost V 2 bases and J 1 base, with 3 bases left between them. CDR3 length: 13 amino acids. Germline V gene sequence: CDR1 KGHDR, CDR2 SFDVKD. CDR3 sequence reads: CATSDWGTDTQYF. The CDR3 DNA reads TGTGCCACCAGTGATTGGGGCACAGATACGCAGTATTTT.

The V call is TRBV5-6, the J call TRBJ2-1, with 7 bases identical to TRBD1. Germline CDR1 and CDR2: SGHDT and YYEEEE. The CDR3 loop spans 16 amino acids. V shed 3 bases and J 3 bases; nucleotides not matched to a gene: 9. CDR3 DNA sequence: TGTGCCAGCAGCTCGCCGGGACAGATAATCTACAATGAGCAGTTCTTC. This encodes CASSSPGQIIYNEQFF.

A few counts support this clonotype. This rearrangement joins TRBV20-1 to TRBJ2-3, with TRBD2 matching 11 bases. The V gene's germline CDR1 is DFQATT and CDR2 SNEGSKA (reference sequence). CDR3 length: 16 residues. The J segment lost 3 bases and the V segment lost 0 bases, leaving 5 bases of the junction unmatched. DNA for the CDR3: TGCAGTGCTAGAGAACGGGCTAGCGGGGGGACAGATACGCAGTATTTT. It encodes CSARERASGGTDTQYF.

The rearrangement links TRBV28 to TRBJ2-3; perhaps TRBD1 as D (5 bases). Between the trimmed V and J ends, which lost 3 bases and 4 bases, there was a span of 11 bases. This CDR3 spans 14 amino acids. Germline CDR1 reads MDHEN; CDR2 reads SYDVKM. The CDR3 nucleotides read TGTGCCAGCAGTTTGGGCAGGGCAGCAGATACGCAGTATTTT. Translated, it gives CASSLGRAADTQYF. The whole variable domain, remainder taken from reference TRBV28 and TRBJ2-3, is DVKVTQSSRYLVKRTGEKVFLECVQDMDHENMFWYRQDPGLGLRLIYFSYDVKMKEKGDIPEGYSVSREKKERFSLILESASTNQTSMYLCASSLGRAADTQYFGPGTRLTVL.

This clonotype was observed a few times. V is TRBV6-6 and J is TRBJ2-7, with a weak D call TRBD1 (6 bases). Germline V gene sequence: CDR1 MNHNY, CDR2 SVGAGI (reference sequence). Trimming took off 2 bases at V and 5 bases at J, with 13 bases between the two ends. CDR3 length: 14 residues. The CDR3 region has the DNA TGTGCCAGCAGTTACCCCGGGACAAGTGACGAGCAGTACTTC. Its translation is CASSYPGTSDEQYF.

The chain carries TRBV29-1 and TRBJ2-2; 7 nucleotides agree with TRBD2. Losses at the gene ends were 6 bases for V and 6 bases for J; bases not matched to a gene: 1. The germline gives CDR1 SQVTM, CDR2 ANQGSEA. The CDR3 is 11 amino acids. DNA for the CDR3: TGCAGCGTAGGACTAGCCGGGGAGCTGTTTTTT. This gives the protein CSVGLAGELFF.

A note on this clonotype: Sequence at one end of the junction differs from germline and may be a read error. V and J are TRBV7-2 and TRBJ2-1, with D maybe TRBD2 (6 bases). Germline loops: CDR1 SGHTA, CDR2 FQGNSA. The CDR3 has 15 residues. This chain's CDR3 is CASSFSRDSLNAQFF. The CDR3 nucleotides are TGTGCCAGCAGCTTCAGCCGGGACTCCCTCAATGCGCAGTTCTTC. Complete variable domain (other parts from reference TRBV7-2 and TRBJ2-1): GAGVSQSPSNKVTEKGKDVELRCDPISGHTALYWYRQSLGQGLEFLIYFQGNSAPDKSGLPSDRFSAERTGGSVSTLTIQRTQQEDSAVYLCASSFSRDSLNAQFFGPGTRLTVL.

This clonotype was seen a handful of times. The rearrangement links TRBV6-4 to TRBJ2-2; TRBD2 agrees at 11 bases. Germline-derived CDR1 and CDR2 are MRHNA and SNTAGT. The J segment lost 6 bases and the V segment lost 4 bases, leaving 13 bases of the junction unmatched. The CDR3 runs 18 residues. CDR3 residues: CASSVTGTSGGGSGELFF. CDR3 bases: TGTGCCAGCAGTGTCACCGGGACTAGCGGAGGAGGGTCCGGGGAGCTGTTTTTT.

This sequence joins TRBV7-2 and TRBJ2-1, with D perhaps matching TRBD2 (5 bases). With 3 bases removed from V and 7 bases from J, the gap between germline ends came to 13 bases. There are 14 residues in the CDR3. CDR1 is SGHTA, CDR2 FQGNSA, per germline. CDR3 DNA: TGTGCCAGCAGCTTGTTCAGAGGGCGTAATGAGCAGTTCTTC. It codes for CASSLFRGRNEQFF.

V is TRBV5-8 and J is TRBJ2-1, with 9 bases aligning to TRBD1. The CDR3 runs to 15 residues. Germline loops: CDR1 SGHTS, CDR2 YDEGEE. Trimming cost V 4 bases and J 4 bases; bases outside gene matches: 6. The CDR3 DNA reads TGTGCCAGCAGCCCCGGACAGGGGAGGTACAATGAGCAGTTCTTC. It translates to CASSPGQGRYNEQFF.

This clonotype was seen repeatedly, ten times or more. The chain links TRBV7-8 to TRBJ1-5, with D unresolved. Trimming left V 1 base short and J 2 bases short, with 9 bases between. The CDR3 extends over 15 amino acids. Germline-derived CDR1 and CDR2 are SGHVS and FQNEAQ. CDR3 in amino acids: CASSLDLDRNQPQHF. The CDR3 coding sequence is TGTGCCAGCAGCTTAGATCTCGACCGCAATCAGCCCCAGCATTTT. Complete variable domain (other parts from reference TRBV7-8 and TRBJ1-5): GAGVSQSPRYKVAKRGQDVALRCDPISGHVSLFWYQQALGQGPEFLTYFQNEAQLDKSGLPSDRFFAERPEGSVSTLKIQRTQQEDSAVYLCASSLDLDRNQPQHFGDGTRLSIL.

The rearrangement uses TRBV5-5 and TRBJ2-2; 9 bases agree with TRBD2. The V gene's germline CDR1 is SGHKS and CDR2 YYEKEE (reference sequence). The CDR3 totals 16 residues. The trim removed 7 bases at V and 4 bases at J, leaving 11 bases unmatched. CDR3 protein: CASSSTLAGLTGELFF. CDR3 sequence (DNA): TGTGCCAGCTCCTCTACCCTAGCGGGGCTCACCGGGGAGCTGTTTTTT.

This clonotype was observed a single time. The chain combines TRBV20-1 with TRBJ1-4; 7 positions match TRBD1. Germline CDR1 is DFQATT and CDR2 is SNEGSKA (reference sequence). This CDR3 has 12 amino acids. Unmatched junction bases numbered 5, after V lost 6 bases and J lost 7 bases. The CDR3 loop is CSAPGDSEKLFF. CDR3 nucleotides: TGCAGTGCCCCGGGGGACAGTGAAAAACTGTTTTTT.